Given below is one T cell receptor (beta chain) in context. The entry originates in a study of OX40 agonist ivuxolimab in advanced cancers. TCRdb's table, derived via immunoSEQ multiplex PCR, lists solely in-frame clones and lacks some. The data show some 46,000 clones, more than 70% seen once. Systemic immunosuppression or autoimmune disease history was grounds to exclude patients. The sample in question was CD4+ or CD8+ T cells sorted from blood, obtained in a trial of the OX40 agonist ivuxolimab. The sequence was obtained from an adult with an advanced solid tumor such as melanoma, head and neck, liver or kidney cancer.

CDR3 in DNA: TGTGCCAGCAGTTCAGAGGGAGAGACCCAGTACTTC. Amino acid sequence: CASSSEGETQYF. This chain joins TRBV6-6 and TRBJ2-5; tentative D call: TRBD2 (5 bases). This CDR3 comprises 12 residues. V lost 4 bases, J lost 4 bases, and 7 bases lay in between. Germline assignment: CDR1 MNHNY and CDR2 SVGAGI (reference sequence).